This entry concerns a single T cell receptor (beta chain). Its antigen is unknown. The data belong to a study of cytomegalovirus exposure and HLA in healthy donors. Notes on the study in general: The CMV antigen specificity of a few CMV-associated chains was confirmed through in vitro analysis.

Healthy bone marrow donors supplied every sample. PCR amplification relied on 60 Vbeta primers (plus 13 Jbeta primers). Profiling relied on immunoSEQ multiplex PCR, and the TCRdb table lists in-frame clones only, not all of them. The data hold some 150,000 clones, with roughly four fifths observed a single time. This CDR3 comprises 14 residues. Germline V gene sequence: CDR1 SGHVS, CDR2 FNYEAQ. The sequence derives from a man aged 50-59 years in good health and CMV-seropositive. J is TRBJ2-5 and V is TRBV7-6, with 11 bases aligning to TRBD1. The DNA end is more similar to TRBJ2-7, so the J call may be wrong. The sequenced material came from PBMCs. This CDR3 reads CASSSRDRGNEQYF. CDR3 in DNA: TGTGCCAGCAGCTCCCGGGACAGGGGGAACGAGCAGTACTTC.